In its sample, the clone carrying this T cell receptor (beta chain) was seen a few times. This sample was included in a study of T-cell memory formation after mild COVID-19. In TCRdb, the 5' RACE reads were re-called with MiXCR into one record per CDR3 protein. The repertoire holds 250,000 to 400,000 distinct CDR3 sequences, 14% seen once, with over 20% in the top ten. This CDR3 spans 15 amino acids. The receptor was isolated from a man aged 18-30 years who had mild COVID-19 (a few samples of this study predate the infection). Cell type and time point are not known. Sequenced: PBMCs or a T cell subset sorted from them (not recorded which). The chain is built from TRBV1 and TRBJ2-2. TRBV1 is listed as a pseudogene. The CDR3 spells CTSSLERKVTGELFF. CDR3 bases: TGCACCAGCAGCCTGGAGAGGAAGGTCACCGGGGAGCTGTTTTTT.